These 12 T cell receptor beta chains came from one sample sequenced in a study of blood T cell repertoires in COVID-19. The assay was immunoSEQ multiplex PCR, and TCRdb's table has in-frame clones only and misses some. Among approximately 74,000 clones, about 83% were seen once, and the ten largest hold 36%. Sequenced input: peripheral blood. The source of these receptors is a man in his 70s with acute or convalescent COVID-19.

Note on this clone: Other DNA sequences in the same sample also yield this CDR3. This chain joins TRBV10-1 and TRBJ2-1; D may be TRBD2 (5 bases). Germline-derived CDR1 and CDR2 are WNHNN and SYGVQD (reference sequence). The CDR3 runs 13 residues. Between the trimmed V and J ends, which lost 6 bases and 5 bases, there was a span of 11 bases. The CDR3 bases are TGCGCCAGCAGCCCCGGACTTCACAATGAGCAGTTCTTC. This sequence encodes CASSPGLHNEQFF.

The V call is TRBV10-1, the J call TRBJ2-1; 10 bases fit TRBD2. This CDR3 region has 13 residues. V was pared by 7 bases and J by 5 bases, with 2 bases of the junction left unmatched. The germline V gene has CDR1 WNHNN and CDR2 SYGVQD (reference sequence). The CDR3 DNA is TGCGCCAGCAACCTAGCGGGAGACAATGAGCAGTTCTTC. Translating it yields CASNLAGDNEQFF.

V and J are TRBV5-1 and TRBJ2-7; D ambiguous. CDR1 SGHRS and CDR2 YFSETQ come from the germline V gene. This CDR3 has 13 residues. Deletions cut 0 bases from V and 4 bases from J, with 8 bases between. The CDR3 region is CASSLERQYEQYF. The CDR3, as DNA: TGCGCCAGCAGCTTGGAAAGACAATACGAGCAGTACTTC.

This chain links TRBV6-2 or TRBV6-3 with TRBJ2-5; TRBD1 aligns across 12 bases. Germline lookup yields CDR1 MNHEY and CDR2 SVGEGT. The junction had 14 bases not matched to a gene; V was cut back by 5 bases and J by 4 bases. The CDR3 consists of 18 residues. CDR3 DNA: TGTGCCAGCAGTCCCCTGGCGGGGGGACAGGGGGCCGGAGAGACCCAGTACTTC. Residues: CASSPLAGGQGAGETQYF.

This clone has just a few counts. This chain connects TRBV12-5 to TRBJ1-2; the D is unclear. CDR1 LGHNT and CDR2 FRNRAP come from the germline V gene. This CDR3 has 13 residues. V was trimmed by 6 bases and J by 8 bases, leaving 16 bases between them. CDR3 in amino acids: CASGKQPLVGYTF. DNA for the CDR3: TGTGCTAGTGGAAAACAGCCCTTGGTGGGCTACACCTTC.

This chain uses TRBV30 with TRBJ2-1; 10 bases match TRBD2. Germline V lookup: CDR1 GTSNPN, CDR2 SVGIG (reference sequence). J gave up 13 bases and V 3 bases, and 9 bases lay outside the gene matches. There are 13 residues in the CDR3. CDR3 residues: CAWSGASGRTQFF. CDR3 DNA sequence: TGTGCCTGGAGCGGGGCTAGCGGGAGAACTCAGTTCTTC. Supplemented by reference TRBV30 and TRBJ2-1, the full variable domain reads SQTIHQWPATLVQPVGSPLSLECTVEGTSNPNLYWYRQAAGRGLQLLFYSVGIGQISSEVPQNLSASRPQDRQFILSSKKLLLSDSGFYLCAWSGASGRTQFFGPGTRLTVL.

This chain uses TRBV27 with TRBJ2-7, with 9 bases lining up with TRBD1. Germline V gene lookup returns CDR1 MNHEY and CDR2 SMNVEV (reference sequence). V shed 5 bases, J shed 4 bases, and the junction held 6 bases outside the gene matches. This CDR3 spans 14 amino acids. The DNA for the CDR3 is TGTGCCAGCAGTATGGGACAGGGAAGTTACGAGCAGTACTTC. It is translated as CASSMGQGSYEQYF.

This clone was found once. This chain joins TRBV4-1 and TRBJ1-1; TRBD1 agrees at 7 bases. Germline trimming cut 4 bases from V and 4 bases from J; bases unmatched to any gene: 6. Germline V gives CDR1 MGHRA, CDR2 YSYEKL. The CDR3 contains 14 residues. CDR3 DNA sequence: TGCGCCAGCAGCCCCCAGACAGGGCTCACTGAAGCTTTCTTT. This translates into CASSPQTGLTEAFF.

This chain uses TRBV18 with TRBJ2-1, with 7 bases matching TRBD2. The CDR3 length is 15 residues. J lost 3 bases, V lost 6 bases, and 8 bases had no gene match. Germline assignment: CDR1 KGHSH and CDR2 LQKENI. Here the CDR3 DNA reads TGTGCCAGCTCGGCCGGGACTACGCTCTACAATGAGCAGTTCTTC. As protein: CASSAGTTLYNEQFF.

Details on this clone: Other DNA sequences in this specimen translate into the identical CDR3. The V call is TRBV5-1, the J call TRBJ1-2; 7 bases align to TRBD1. V lost 0 bases and J lost 7; bases outside the gene matches: 3. This CDR3 spans 13 amino acids. The germline CDR1 and CDR2 sequences are SGHRS and YFSETQ. Here the CDR3 DNA reads TGCGCCAGCAGCTTGGAGGGGGCGGGTGGCTACACCTTC. Residues: CASSLEGAGGYTF. The full variable domain, rest sourced from reference TRBV5-1 and TRBJ1-2, is KAGVTQTPRYLIKTRGQQVTLSCSPISGHRSVSWYQQTPGQGLQFLFEYFSETQRNKGNFPGRFSGRQFSNSRSEMNVSTLELGDSALYLCASSLEGAGGYTFGSGTRLTVV.

This clone was seen a few times. The V gene is TRBV27, the J gene TRBJ2-7; a possible D gene is TRBD2 (5 bases). V lost 1 base and J 0 bases, leaving 13 bases between the germline ends. The CDR3 sequence is 16 residues long. Germline-derived CDR1 and CDR2 are MNHEY and SMNVEV (reference sequence). The CDR3 spells CASSLLSGWSSYEQYF. The CDR3 coding sequence is TGTGCCAGCAGTTTATTGTCGGGGTGGAGCTCCTACGAGCAGTACTTC.

This clone is a singleton in its sample. DNA for the CDR3: TGTGCCAGCAGCTCTCAGGGAGGTCACACTGAAGCTTTCTTT. This codes for CASSSQGGHTEAFF. This chain connects TRBV7-9 to TRBJ1-1, with a possible D match to TRBD1 (5 bases). Per the germline V gene, CDR1 is SEHNR and CDR2 is FQNEAQ (reference sequence). The CDR3 has 14 amino acids. Trimming took 4 bases from V and 3 from J, leaving 12 bases between them.